The next 15 T cell receptor beta chains were all read from a single sample in a study of cytomegalovirus exposure and HLA in healthy donors. Primers for the PCR totalled 60 Vbeta and 13 Jbeta. Some clones are missing from TCRdb's copy, which holds only in-frame ones; the method was immunoSEQ multiplex PCR. Among about 100,000 clones listed, about 80% were seen once. Sequencing used PBMCs. The receptor set was obtained from a middle-aged man in good health and CMV-seropositive.

The count of this clone is one. The gene calls are TRBV27 and TRBJ2-5, with a tentative D call TRBD1 (5 bases). The CDR3 is made up of 15 amino acids. V was shortened by 6 bases and J by 3 bases, with 17 bases between the two germline ends. Per germline, CDR1 MNHEY and CDR2 SMNVEV (reference sequence). CDR3 DNA sequence: TGTGCCAGCAGCCCCAGTCGGCAGGGTAAAGAGACCCAGTACTTC. It is translated as CASSPSRQGKETQYF.

V is TRBV5-6 and J is TRBJ2-5, with D unclear. V lost 3 bases and J lost 2, with 8 bases in between. CDR1 and CDR2 from the germline V gene are SGHDT and YYEEEE. This CDR3 has 13 residues. CDR3 sequence (DNA): TGTGCCAGCAGCTCCTTCTTACAAGAGACCCAGTACTTC. This sequence encodes CASSSFLQETQYF.

The chain uses TRBV6-5 and TRBJ2-1; D possibly corresponds to TRBD2 (5 bases). The CDR3 is 14 residues long. Trimming cost V 2 bases and J 10 bases, with 15 bases left between them. The V gene's germline CDR1 is MNHEY and CDR2 SVGAGI. CDR3: CASSYTSTSGEQFF. For the CDR3, the DNA is TGTGCCAGCAGTTACACATCTACTTCGGGGGAGCAGTTCTTC.

CDR3 bases: TGTGCCAGCAGCGTAAGGTCCTGGGGAGGTGTGTTTCCGAACATTCAGTACTTC. It is translated as CASSVRSWGGVFPNIQYF. This chain uses TRBV9 with TRBJ2-4; a weak D match, TRBD2 (6 bases). Germline CDR1 reads SGDLS; CDR2 reads YYNGEE. V lost 1 base and J lost 7, with 24 bases in between. There are 18 residues in the CDR3.

The chain links TRBV9 to TRBJ2-7; D perhaps matches TRBD1 (5 bases). Trimming took off 0 bases at V and 2 bases at J, with 12 bases between the two ends. The CDR3 totals 15 residues. Germline V gives CDR1 SGDLS, CDR2 YYNGEE. CDR3 amino acids: CASSVAAQGPYEQYF. In DNA form, the CDR3 reads TGTGCCAGCAGCGTAGCTGCTCAGGGTCCCTACGAGCAGTACTTC. The full variable domain, its missing parts supplied by reference TRBV9 and TRBJ2-7, is DSGVTQTPKHLITATGQRVTLRCSPRSGDLSVYWYQQSLDQGLQFLIQYYNGEERAKGNILERFSAQQFPDLHSELNLSSLELGDSALYFCASSVAAQGPYEQYFGPGTRLTVT.

The rearrangement links TRBV27 to TRBJ2-3; 8 nucleotides align to TRBD2. CDR3 length: 13 residues. The germline V gene encodes CDR1 MNHEY and CDR2 SMNVEV (reference sequence). The trim removed 9 bases at V and 8 bases at J, leaving 10 bases unmatched. CDR3 in amino acids: CASRGVGGVTQYF. The CDR3 DNA is TGTGCCAGTCGGGGCGTCGGGGGGGTTACGCAGTATTTT.

This clone has more than one count but fewer than ten. This chain links TRBV5-1 with TRBJ2-7; 10 bases align to TRBD1. The ends lost 4 bases at V and 9 bases at J; junction bases unmatched: 7. The CDR3 extends over 13 amino acids. Per germline, CDR1 SGHRS and CDR2 YFSETQ. Written as DNA, the CDR3 is TGCGCCAGCAGCCTGACAGGGGGCGTAAGGCAGTACTTC. Its translation: CASSLTGGVRQYF.

In this sample, this clone turned up a few times. The chain couples TRBV25-1 to TRBJ2-3; D uncertain. V dropped 8 bases and J dropped 0 bases, with 12 bases sitting between them. Germline CDR1 and CDR2: MGHDK and SYGVNS. CDR3 length: 14 residues. CDR3 loop: CASARSLSTDTQYF. As DNA, the CDR3 is TGTGCCAGCGCTAGAAGTCTCAGCACAGATACGCAGTATTTT.

A few counts support this clone. The J gene is TRBJ2-1, the V gene TRBV28, with TRBD2 matching over 9 bases. Germline V gives CDR1 MDHEN, CDR2 SYDVKM. Trimming cost V 11 bases and J 8 bases; bases outside gene matches: 16. The CDR3 totals 15 residues. Written as DNA, the CDR3 is TGTGCCTCTCAATGGCGGGAGGGCCTTGGGGATGAGCAGTTCTTC. Translation gives CASQWREGLGDEQFF.

The chain combines TRBV7-2 with TRBJ2-3, with 15 bases lining up with TRBD2. Germline values: CDR1 SGHTA, CDR2 FQGNSA. CDR3 length: 16 amino acids. J was trimmed by 5 bases and V by 3 bases; bases with no gene match: 3. The DNA for the CDR3 is TGTGCCAGCAGCTTGGGACTAGCGGGAGGAGGAGATACGCAGTATTTT. Protein: CASSLGLAGGGDTQYF.

The genes are TRBV7-9 and TRBJ1-4; 7 bases line up with TRBD1. The V gene end was trimmed by 5 bases and the J gene end by 4 bases; junction bases not matched to a gene: 7. The CDR3 covers 15 residues. Germline lookup yields CDR1 SEHNR and CDR2 FQNEAQ (reference sequence). Here the CDR3 reads CASSAGTAVNEKLFF. The CDR3 DNA reads TGTGCCAGCAGCGCCGGGACAGCAGTTAATGAAAAACTGTTTTTT.

This chain uses TRBV13 with TRBJ2-1; the match to TRBD2 covers 14 bases. In germline, CDR1 is PRHDT, CDR2 FYEKMQ (reference sequence). With V trimmed by 5 bases and J by 9 bases, 12 bases remained unmatched. The CDR3 runs 17 residues. The CDR3 DNA follows: TGTGCCAGCAGCCCTTTTTATGGGACTAGCGGGAGAGGTGAGCAGTTCTTC. Amino acids: CASSPFYGTSGRGEQFF.

The chain employs TRBV4-3 and TRBJ2-3, with TRBD2 identical over 8 bases. Trimming took 2 bases from V and 1 from J; bases not matched to a gene: 5. The germline V gene encodes CDR1 LGHNA and CDR2 YSLEER. The CDR3 is 16 residues long. This chain's CDR3 is CASSQRAGEGTDTQYF. CDR3 coding DNA: TGCGCCAGCAGCCAACGAGCGGGAGAGGGCACAGATACGCAGTATTTT.

With regard to this clone: The junction differs from germline at one of its ends, possibly a read error. This sample includes further DNA sequences coding for the same CDR3. V is TRBV5-4 and J is TRBJ2-5; 8 positions agree with TRBD1. There are 15 residues in the CDR3. Germline CDR1 and CDR2: SGHNT and YYREEE (reference sequence). CDR3 residues: CASRGQGNRQETQYF. The CDR3 DNA is TGCGCCAGCAGGGGGCAGGGTAATCGCCAAGAGACCCAGTACTTC.

This clone appeared once. The chain has TRBV18 and TRBJ2-2, with TRBD1 identical over 7 bases. The V gene's germline CDR1 is KGHSH and CDR2 LQKENI. The CDR3 spans 14 residues. V was clipped by 8 bases and J by 3 bases; unmatched bases: 6. In DNA form, the CDR3 reads TGTGCCAGCGCCGGACAGGTATACACCGGGGAGCTGTTTTTT. Amino acid sequence: CASAGQVYTGELFF.